Listed here are 4 T cell receptor beta chains from one sample, sequenced in a study of cytomegalovirus exposure and HLA in healthy donors. In the PCR, 60 Vbeta and 13 Jbeta primers were used. The method was immunoSEQ multiplex PCR; TCRdb's version includes in-frame clones alone and lacks a portion of them. The data hold some 130,000 clones, with 70% to 90% observed a single time. The sample taken for sequencing was PBMCs. Every receptor here comes from a man between 35 and 55 years old in good health and CMV-seronegative.

The J gene is TRBJ2-3, the V gene TRBV5-7; 8 nucleotides line up with TRBD1. TRBV5-7 is an open reading frame whose function is uncertain. The length of the CDR3 is 17 residues. V lost 6 bases, J lost 4 bases, and 16 bases stayed unmatched. CDR3 sequence reads: CASTSPTGRGLPDTQYF. The CDR3, as DNA: TGTGCCAGCACCTCTCCGACCGGCAGGGGGCTCCCAGATACGCAGTATTTT.

As regards this clone: One end of the junction fails to match germline, which may point to a read error. The chain employs TRBV7-7 and TRBJ2-5, with TRBD1 as a possible D gene (5 bases). CDR1 is SSHAT and CDR2 is FNYEAQ in the germline V gene (reference sequence). The CDR3 is 14 amino acids. CDR3 nucleotide sequence: TGTGCTAGCAGCTTCGGCCTAGGGGAAGAGACCCAGTACTTC. Translated, it gives CASSFGLGEETQYF.

The rearrangement joins TRBV11-2 to TRBJ2-1; D gene uncertain. The CDR3 sequence is 13 residues long. Trimming removed 0 bases from V and 6 bases from J, with 6 bases in between. Germline assignment: CDR1 SGHAT and CDR2 FQNNGV. The CDR3 nucleotides are TGTGCCAGCAGCTTAGATCGGTTCAATGAGCAGTTCTTC. Its translation: CASSLDRFNEQFF.

The CDR3 DNA is TGTGCCAGCAGTTACTCGGGACTAGCCGCCGGGGAGCTGTTTTTT. Translation: CASSYSGLAAGELFF. The chain recombines TRBV6-5 with TRBJ2-2, with 9 positions matching TRBD2. Germline V gene lookup returns CDR1 MNHEY and CDR2 SVGAGI. The CDR3 covers 15 residues. Unmatched junction bases numbered 2, after V lost 0 bases and J lost 6 bases.